The 18 T cell receptor beta chains given below trace back to one sample, sequenced in a study of T cells in localized non-small cell lung cancer. Assay: immunoSEQ multiplex PCR; the TCRdb copy retains only in-frame clones and omits some. The table shows about 40,000 clones, with over 75% occurring only once. The source material was peripheral blood, sampled before any cancer treatment. The source of these receptors is a woman aged 35-75 years with stage I lung adenocarcinoma.

J is TRBJ1-4 and V is TRBV6-1; perhaps TRBD1 as D (5 bases). The germline V gene has CDR1 MNHNS and CDR2 SASEGT. Deletions cut 3 bases from V and 3 bases from J, with 8 bases between. This CDR3 contains 14 residues. The CDR3 DNA is TGTGCCAGCAGTGAGGGGGGACCTAATGAAAAACTGTTTTTT. This encodes CASSEGGPNEKLFF.

The genes are TRBV5-1 and TRBJ2-3; maybe TRBD2 (5 bases). Trimming removed 4 bases at V and 4 bases at J, with 13 bases between. CDR3 length: 14 residues. Germline CDR1 SGHRS, CDR2 YFSETQ. This chain's CDR3 is CASSGRGGSDTQYF. The CDR3 region has the DNA TGCGCCAGCAGCGGGAGAGGCGGTTCAGATACGCAGTATTTT.

This clone was seen a few times. The chain has TRBV5-1 and TRBJ2-1, with 8 bases matching TRBD2. The CDR3 extends over 16 amino acids. The ends lost 4 bases at V and 0 bases at J; junction bases unmatched: 6. The germline V gene encodes CDR1 SGHRS and CDR2 YFSETQ. The chain's CDR3 is CASSRYLAGSYNEQFF. The CDR3 DNA follows: TGCGCCAGCAGCAGGTATCTAGCGGGCTCCTACAATGAGCAGTTCTTC.

This chain's CDR3 is CASSRDRGPDTQYF. In DNA form, the CDR3 reads TGTGCCAGCAGCCGGGACAGGGGGCCAGATACGCAGTATTTT. This rearrangement joins TRBV7-2 to TRBJ2-3; 12 nucleotides match TRBD1. CDR3 length: 14 amino acids. Trimming at V came to 5 bases and at J to 4 bases, leaving 1 base not matched to a gene. CDR1 is SGHTA, CDR2 FQGNSA, per germline.

The chain joins TRBV5-4 to TRBJ2-7, with TRBD2 as a possible D gene (6 bases). The CDR3 extends over 17 amino acids. Germline CDR1 and CDR2: SGHNT and YYREEE (reference sequence). Trimming stripped 5 bases from V and 0 bases from J, with 21 bases between. CDR3 bases: TGTGCCAGCAGTAACCTCCCCCTAGCGTTGGCCTCCTACGAGCAGTACTTC. Translated, it gives CASSNLPLALASYEQYF.

The chain uses TRBV7-9 and TRBJ1-3; D not certain. CDR3 length: 14 amino acids. Germline V gene data show CDR1 as SEHNR and CDR2 as FQNEAQ (reference sequence). V was cut by 1 base and J by 0 bases, with 4 bases left in between. The CDR3 loop is CASSLGDSGNTIYF. The CDR3 DNA reads TGTGCCAGCAGCTTAGGGGACTCTGGAAACACCATATATTTT.

The gene calls are TRBV2 and TRBJ2-5; D unclear. Germline V gene sequence: CDR1 SNHLY, CDR2 FYNNEI. Deletions cut 9 bases from V and 1 base from J, with 15 bases between. The CDR3 loop spans 14 amino acids. The CDR3 loop is CASLTTWFQETQYF. The CDR3 DNA reads TGTGCCAGTCTCACCACTTGGTTCCAAGAGACCCAGTACTTC.

This chain links TRBV10-1 with TRBJ2-1, with 16 bases aligning to TRBD2. The J segment lost 10 bases and the V segment lost 0 bases, leaving 6 bases of the junction unmatched. The CDR3 runs 17 residues. Germline CDR1 and CDR2: WNHNN and SYGVQD (reference sequence). CDR3 nucleotide sequence: TGCGCCAGCAGTGAGTCGGGACTAGCGGGAGGGCCCGGGGAGCAGTTCTTC. Translating gives CASSESGLAGGPGEQFF.

V gene TRBV7-8 combines with J gene TRBJ2-6; 9 bases map to TRBD1. Germline V gene lookup returns CDR1 SGHVS and CDR2 FQNEAQ. The CDR3 length is 15 residues. The ends lost 7 bases at V and 2 bases at J; junction bases unmatched: 3. The CDR3 nucleotides are TGTGCCAGCACCGGACAGGGGACTGGGGCCAACGTCCTGACTTTC. Its translation is CASTGQGTGANVLTF.

This clone was seen a single time. The chain combines TRBV29-1 with TRBJ2-7; 7 nucleotides agree with TRBD1. Germline lookup yields CDR1 SQVTM and CDR2 ANQGSEA. This CDR3 comprises 15 residues. Losses at the gene ends were 7 bases for V and 5 bases for J; bases not matched to a gene: 17. The CDR3 is CSDCPCQGVVNEQYF. The CDR3 bases are TGCAGCGACTGCCCTTGTCAGGGGGTAGTCAACGAGCAGTACTTC.

The rearrangement links TRBV6-1 to TRBJ1-3; the D gene is possibly TRBD1 (6 bases). The CDR3 totals 15 residues. The V gene lost 7 bases and the J gene lost 0 bases, with 13 bases spanning the gap. The V gene's germline CDR1 is MNHNS and CDR2 SASEGT. The CDR3 loop reads CASTGAANSGNTIYF. CDR3 DNA: TGTGCCAGCACAGGGGCGGCTAACTCTGGAAACACCATATATTTT.

The CDR3 DNA reads as TGTGCCAGCAGTGAGACAGGGTATGGCTACACCTTC. Translating it yields CASSETGYGYTF. The chain links TRBV6-4 to TRBJ1-2, with TRBD1 matching over 7 bases. This CDR3 contains 12 residues. CDR1 MRHNA and CDR2 SNTAGT come from the germline V gene. Unmatched junction bases numbered 0, after V lost 3 bases and J lost 5 bases.

The genes are TRBV11-3 and TRBJ2-3; TRBD1 matches at 7 bases. Germline loops: CDR1 SGHNT, CDR2 YENEEA. The CDR3 consists of 16 residues. The J segment lost 0 bases and the V segment lost 4 bases, leaving 7 bases of the junction unmatched. Here the CDR3 reads CASSSGTEPSTDTQYF. DNA for the CDR3: TGTGCCAGCAGCTCAGGGACAGAACCTAGCACAGATACGCAGTATTTT.

The chain's CDR3 is CASTGPISGANVLTF. Written as DNA, the CDR3 is TGTGCCAGCACAGGACCTATCTCTGGGGCCAACGTCCTGACTTTC. V usage is TRBV6-1 and J usage is TRBJ2-6; D gene ambiguous. This CDR3 spans 15 amino acids. The germline V gene has CDR1 MNHNS and CDR2 SASEGT. V was cut by 7 bases and J by 0 bases, with 10 bases left in between.

The chain links TRBV6-5 to TRBJ1-2; D is undetermined. The V end lost 6 bases, the J end lost 0 bases, and 11 bases lay between the germline ends. This CDR3 region has 14 residues. Germline CDR1 is MNHEY and CDR2 is SVGAGI. Here the CDR3 DNA reads TGTGCCAGCAGCAGCGACCGAGCTAACTATGGCTACACCTTC. It codes for CASSSDRANYGYTF.

V is TRBV19 and J is TRBJ1-5, with a tentative D call TRBD1 (6 bases). The V end was cut by 0 bases, the J end by 1 base, with 10 bases between. Germline lookup yields CDR1 LNHDA and CDR2 SQIVND (reference sequence). The CDR3 covers 16 residues. CDR3 in DNA: TGTGCCAGTAGTATAGATTCAGGGGCGAGCAATCAGCCCCAGCATTTT. Protein: CASSIDSGASNQPQHF.

This CDR3 reads CASSLGGQGASEQYF. The CDR3 DNA reads as TGCGCCAGCAGCTTGGGTGGACAGGGGGCCTCCGAGCAGTACTTC. The rearrangement joins TRBV5-1 to TRBJ2-5; 11 positions agree with TRBD1. The better agreement between TRBJ2-7 and the DNA end casts doubt on the J call. Germline V gene data show CDR1 as SGHRS and CDR2 as YFSETQ. The CDR3 extends over 15 amino acids.

In this sample, this clone turned up once. The chain has TRBV27 and TRBJ2-7; 7 bases map to TRBD1. Germline V lookup: CDR1 MNHEY, CDR2 SMNVEV (reference sequence). The CDR3 runs 14 residues. Trimming removed 3 bases from V and 2 bases from J; junction bases left unmatched: 4. The CDR3 here is CASSLGTVAYEQYF. CDR3 in DNA: TGTGCCAGCAGTTTGGGGACAGTTGCCTACGAGCAGTACTTC.